Reported below is one T cell receptor beta chain. This clonotype was picked up a small number of times. The target of this receptor is not known. The germline V gene sets CDR1 to LGHNA and CDR2 to YNFKEQ. The CDR3 spans 15 residues, from the cysteine through the phenylalanine. No nucleotide data were recorded. Receptor libraries were prepared by bulk RNA-seq. The TruSeq Stranded RNA sample prep kit was used to generate libraries of poly-A-enriched mRNA from an input of approximately 0.9 ug total RNA. Paired-end sequencing was performed on a HiSeq 2500, with each sample sequenced in triplicate. Each mate in the RNA-seq data had a read length of 125 nucleotides. The original pipeline was this. Reads were trimmed and aligned to hg38 using STAR v2.7, and quality control was performed with FASTQC, RSeQC and multiqc. Salmon 0.14.1 was used to quantify gene expression levels as transcripts per million (TPM). Principal component analysis suggested that trial, library batch, sequencing batch, treatment regimen and sex did not drive transcriptomic profiles. TCRdb reprocessed the reads and assigns one entry to each CDR3 protein sequence, leaving out DNA. What appears here as the V and J calls and clone size reflects TCRdb's work, not the paper's. This sample gives roughly 170 distinct CDR3 sequences in total; over 90% of them show up just once. The biggest ten clones account for roughly 20% of the sample.

These data belong to a study of alternative splicing in chronic myeloid leukemia remission (dated by TCRdb to about 2020). Describing the broader study: RNA sequencing was used to profile peripheral blood obtained from chronic-phase CML patients at diagnosis and at remission, and the resulting profiles were compared with those of healthy donors. Trizol was used to extract total RNA from peripheral blood mononuclear cells of diagnosis, remission and control samples. Female/male counts were 11/5 for diagnosis samples, 8/3 for remission samples and 2/4 for controls. The median age was roughly 49 years at diagnosis and roughly 56 at remission, while healthy controls had a median age of roughly 37.

Peripheral blood from five to seven healthy donors served as normal controls. Broader findings and caveats from the paper: Strong differences in blood cell composition were observed between timepoints, with a shift from myeloid progenitor enrichment at diagnosis to mature lymphoid enrichment at remission. At remission, blood cell composition was found to be reconfigured to resemble that of lymphoid cell-enriched normal controls.

The chain is encoded by TRBV4-2 joined to TRBJ1-1. The sequenced material came from PBMCs. The source is a person aged 30 to 50 in good health. This receptor carries the CDR3 CASSQDRDLNTEAFF.